Given below is one T cell receptor beta chain in context. The junction had 15 bases not matched to a gene; V was cut back by 5 bases and J by 11 bases. CDR3 size: 16 residues. The germline CDR1 and CDR2 sequences are SGHDT and YYEEEE. This specimen belongs to a study of cytomegalovirus exposure and HLA in healthy donors. Primers: 60 Vbeta forward and 13 Jbeta reverse. Assay: immunoSEQ multiplex PCR; the TCRdb copy retains only in-frame clones and omits some. The table includes 130,000 or so clones, approximately 82% detected once. The rearrangement uses TRBV5-6 and TRBJ2-7, with 14 bases lining up with TRBD2. This TCR derives from a man aged 40-55 years in good health and CMV-seronegative. The sequenced sample was PBMCs. The DNA for the CDR3 is TGTGCCAGCAGTCATGGAGGGACTAGCGGGAGAATGGCGGAGTACTTC. Its protein is CASSHGGTSGRMAEYF.